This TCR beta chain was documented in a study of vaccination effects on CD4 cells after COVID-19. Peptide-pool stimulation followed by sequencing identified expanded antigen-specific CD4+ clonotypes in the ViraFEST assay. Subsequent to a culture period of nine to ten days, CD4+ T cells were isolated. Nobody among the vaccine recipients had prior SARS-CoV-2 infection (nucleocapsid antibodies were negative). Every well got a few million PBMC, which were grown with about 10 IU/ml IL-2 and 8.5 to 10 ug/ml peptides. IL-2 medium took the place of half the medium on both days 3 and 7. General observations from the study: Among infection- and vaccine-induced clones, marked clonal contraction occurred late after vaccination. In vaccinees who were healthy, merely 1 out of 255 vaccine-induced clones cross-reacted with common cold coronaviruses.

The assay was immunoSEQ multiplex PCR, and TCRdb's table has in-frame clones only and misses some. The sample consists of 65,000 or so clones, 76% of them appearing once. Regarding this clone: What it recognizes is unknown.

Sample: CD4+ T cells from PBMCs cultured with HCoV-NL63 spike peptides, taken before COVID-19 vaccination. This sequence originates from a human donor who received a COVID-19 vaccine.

CDR3 protein: CASSYSIPGTNEQFF. The CDR3 DNA reads TGTGCCAGCAGTTACTCGATACCCGGGACCAATGAGCAGTTCTTC. The J gene is TRBJ2-1, the V gene TRBV6-5; the D gene could be TRBD1 or TRBD2 (5 bases each). Germline CDR1 and CDR2: MNHEY and SVGAGI. CDR3 length: 15 amino acids. Trimming cost V 0 bases and J 6 bases, with 12 bases left between them.